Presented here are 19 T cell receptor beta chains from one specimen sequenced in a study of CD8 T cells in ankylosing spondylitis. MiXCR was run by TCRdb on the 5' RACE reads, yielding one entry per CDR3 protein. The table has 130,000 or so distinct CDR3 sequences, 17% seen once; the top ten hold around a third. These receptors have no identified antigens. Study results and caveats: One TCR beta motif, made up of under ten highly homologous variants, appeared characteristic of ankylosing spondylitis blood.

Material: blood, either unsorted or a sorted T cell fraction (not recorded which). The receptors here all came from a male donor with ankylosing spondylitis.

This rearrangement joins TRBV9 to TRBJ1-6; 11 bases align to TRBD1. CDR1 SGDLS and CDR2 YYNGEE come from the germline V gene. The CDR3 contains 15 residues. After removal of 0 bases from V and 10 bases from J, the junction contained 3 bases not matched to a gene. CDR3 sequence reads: CASSVGGTGGSPLHF. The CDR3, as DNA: TGTGCCAGCAGCGTAGGCGGGACAGGGGGATCACCCCTCCACTTT. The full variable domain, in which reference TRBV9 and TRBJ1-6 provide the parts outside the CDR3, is DSGVTQTPKHLITATGQRVTLRCSPRSGDLSVYWYQQSLDQGLQFLIQYYNGEERAKGNILERFSAQQFPDLHSELNLSSLELGDSALYFCASSVGGTGGSPLHFGNGTRLTVT.

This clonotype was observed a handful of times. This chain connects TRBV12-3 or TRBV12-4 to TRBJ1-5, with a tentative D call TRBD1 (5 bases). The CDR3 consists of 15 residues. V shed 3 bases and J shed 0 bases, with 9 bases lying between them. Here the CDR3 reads CASSFDRDSNQPQHF. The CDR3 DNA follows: TGTGCCAGCAGTTTCGACAGAGATAGCAATCAGCCCCAGCATTTT.

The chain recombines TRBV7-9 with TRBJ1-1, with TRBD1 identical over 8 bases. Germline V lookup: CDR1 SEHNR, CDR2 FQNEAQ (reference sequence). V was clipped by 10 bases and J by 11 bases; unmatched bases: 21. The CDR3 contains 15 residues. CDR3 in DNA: TGTGCCACCCTTCCTGGGGGACAGGTGCCTCCCCCGGCTTTCTTT. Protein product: CATLPGGQVPPPAFF. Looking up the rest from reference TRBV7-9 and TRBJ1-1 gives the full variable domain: DTGVSQNPRHKITKRGQNVTFRCDPISEHNRLYWYRQTLGQGPEFLTYFQNEAQLEKSRLLSDRFSAERPKGSFSTLEIQRTEQGDSAMYLCATLPGGQVPPPAFFGQGTRLTVV.

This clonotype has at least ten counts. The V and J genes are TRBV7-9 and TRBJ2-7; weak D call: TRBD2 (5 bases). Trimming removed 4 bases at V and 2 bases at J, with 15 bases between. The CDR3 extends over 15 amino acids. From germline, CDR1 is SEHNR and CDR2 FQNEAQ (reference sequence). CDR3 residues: CASSSPYLGAYEQYF. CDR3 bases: TGTGCCAGCAGCTCCCCCTACCTCGGGGCCTACGAGCAGTACTTC. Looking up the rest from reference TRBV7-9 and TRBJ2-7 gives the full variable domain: DTGVSQNPRHKITKRGQNVTFRCDPISEHNRLYWYRQTLGQGPEFLTYFQNEAQLEKSRLLSDRFSAERPKGSFSTLEIQRTEQGDSAMYLCASSSPYLGAYEQYFGPGTRLTVT.

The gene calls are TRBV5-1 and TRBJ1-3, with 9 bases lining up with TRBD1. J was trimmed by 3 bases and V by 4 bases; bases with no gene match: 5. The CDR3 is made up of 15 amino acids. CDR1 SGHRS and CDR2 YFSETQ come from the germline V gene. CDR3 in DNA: TGCGCCAGCAGCGAAGACAGGGGGTATGGAAACACCATATATTTT. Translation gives CASSEDRGYGNTIYF.

The DNA for the CDR3 is TGTGCCAGCAGTTACGTCCCTAGCGGGCACTACAATGAGCAGTTCTTC. Protein product: CASSYVPSGHYNEQFF. The V gene is TRBV6-2 or TRBV6-3, the J gene TRBJ2-1, with 8 nucleotides matching TRBD2. The trim removed 2 bases at V and 3 bases at J, leaving 6 bases unmatched. Germline V gives CDR1 MNHEY, CDR2 SVGEGT. The CDR3 covers 16 residues.

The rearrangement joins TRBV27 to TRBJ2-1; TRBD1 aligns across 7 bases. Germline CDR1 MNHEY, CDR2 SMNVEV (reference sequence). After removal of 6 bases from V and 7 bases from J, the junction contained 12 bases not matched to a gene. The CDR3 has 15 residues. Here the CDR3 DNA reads TGTGCCAGCAGAAGGCGGACAGGATTTGTGAATGAGCAGTTCTTC. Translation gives CASRRRTGFVNEQFF.

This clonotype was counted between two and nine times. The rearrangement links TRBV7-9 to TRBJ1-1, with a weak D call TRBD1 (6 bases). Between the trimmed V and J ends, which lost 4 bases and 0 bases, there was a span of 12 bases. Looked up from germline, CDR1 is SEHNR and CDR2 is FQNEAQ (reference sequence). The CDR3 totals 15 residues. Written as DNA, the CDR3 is TGTGCCAGCAGCTCGCGGACAGATCTGAACACTGAAGCTTTCTTT. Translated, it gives CASSSRTDLNTEAFF.

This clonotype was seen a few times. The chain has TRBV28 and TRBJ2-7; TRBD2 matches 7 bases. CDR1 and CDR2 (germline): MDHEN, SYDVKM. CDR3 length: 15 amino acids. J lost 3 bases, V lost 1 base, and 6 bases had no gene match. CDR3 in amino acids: CASSLFGLEGYEQYF. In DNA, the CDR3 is TGTGCCAGCAGTTTATTTGGACTAGAAGGCTACGAGCAGTACTTC. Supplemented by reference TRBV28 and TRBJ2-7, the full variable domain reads DVKVTQSSRYLVKRTGEKVFLECVQDMDHENMFWYRQDPGLGLRLIYFSYDVKMKEKGDIPEGYSVSREKKERFSLILESASTNQTSMYLCASSLFGLEGYEQYFGPGTRLTVT.

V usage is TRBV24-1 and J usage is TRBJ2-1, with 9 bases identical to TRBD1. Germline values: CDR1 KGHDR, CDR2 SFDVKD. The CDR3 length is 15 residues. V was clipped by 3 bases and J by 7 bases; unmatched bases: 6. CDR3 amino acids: CATSDHNRGLNEQFF. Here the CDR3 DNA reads TGTGCCACCAGTGATCACAACAGGGGGCTGAATGAGCAGTTCTTC.

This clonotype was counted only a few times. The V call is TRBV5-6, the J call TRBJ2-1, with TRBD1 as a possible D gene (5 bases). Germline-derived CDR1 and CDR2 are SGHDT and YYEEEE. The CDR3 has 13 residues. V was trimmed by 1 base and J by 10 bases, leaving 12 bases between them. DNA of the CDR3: TGTGCCAGCAGCTTGCCAAGGGGTCGGGAGCAGTTCTTC. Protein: CASSLPRGREQFF.

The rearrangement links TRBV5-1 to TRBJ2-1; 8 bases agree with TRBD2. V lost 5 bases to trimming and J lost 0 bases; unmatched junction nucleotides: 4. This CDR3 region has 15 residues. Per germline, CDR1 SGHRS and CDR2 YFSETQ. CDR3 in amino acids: CASRTGTSSYNEQFF. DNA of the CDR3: TGCGCCAGCAGGACCGGGACTAGCTCCTACAATGAGCAGTTCTTC.

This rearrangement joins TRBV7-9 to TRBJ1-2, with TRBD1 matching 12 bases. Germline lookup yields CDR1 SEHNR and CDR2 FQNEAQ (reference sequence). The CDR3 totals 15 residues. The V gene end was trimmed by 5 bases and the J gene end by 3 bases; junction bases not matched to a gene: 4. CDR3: CASSLGQGAHYGYTF. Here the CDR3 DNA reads TGTGCCAGCAGCCTGGGACAGGGGGCACACTATGGCTACACCTTC.

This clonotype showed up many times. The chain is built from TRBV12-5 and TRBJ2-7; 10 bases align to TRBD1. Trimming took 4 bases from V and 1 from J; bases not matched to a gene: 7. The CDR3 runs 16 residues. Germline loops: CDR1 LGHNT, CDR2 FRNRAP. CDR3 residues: CASGWTGQGISYEQYF. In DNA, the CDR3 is TGTGCTAGTGGTTGGACGGGACAGGGGATTTCCTACGAGCAGTACTTC.

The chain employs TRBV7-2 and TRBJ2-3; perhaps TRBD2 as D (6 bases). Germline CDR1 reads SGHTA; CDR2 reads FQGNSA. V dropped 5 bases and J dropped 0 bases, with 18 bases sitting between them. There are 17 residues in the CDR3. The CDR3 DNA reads TGTGCCAGCAGCCCATTTGGCGGCGGGGCTAGCACAGATACGCAGTATTTT. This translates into CASSPFGGGASTDTQYF.

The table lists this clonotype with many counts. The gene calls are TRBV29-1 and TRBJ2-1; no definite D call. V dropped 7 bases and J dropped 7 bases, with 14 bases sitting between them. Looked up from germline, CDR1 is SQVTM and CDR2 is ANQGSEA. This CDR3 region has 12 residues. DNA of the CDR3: TGCAGCGGCCGGGCCTTAGGGAATGAGCAGTTCTTC. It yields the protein CSGRALGNEQFF.

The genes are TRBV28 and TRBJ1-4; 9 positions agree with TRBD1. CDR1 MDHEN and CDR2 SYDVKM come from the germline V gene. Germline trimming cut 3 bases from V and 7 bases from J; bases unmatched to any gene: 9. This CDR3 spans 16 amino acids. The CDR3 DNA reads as TGTGCCAGCAGTTTGTTACAGGGGGCGGTGGGTGAAAAACTGTTTTTT. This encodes CASSLLQGAVGEKLFF.

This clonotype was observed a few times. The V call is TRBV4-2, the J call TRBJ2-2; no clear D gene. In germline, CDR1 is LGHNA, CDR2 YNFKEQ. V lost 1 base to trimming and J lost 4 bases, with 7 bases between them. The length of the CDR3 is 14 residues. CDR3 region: CASSQVPSTGELFF. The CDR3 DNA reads TGTGCCAGCAGCCAAGTACCCAGCACCGGGGAGCTGTTTTTT.

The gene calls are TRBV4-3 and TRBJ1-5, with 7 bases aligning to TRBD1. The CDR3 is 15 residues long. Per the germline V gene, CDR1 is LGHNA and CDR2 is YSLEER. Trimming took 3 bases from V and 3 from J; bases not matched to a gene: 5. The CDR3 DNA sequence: TGCGCCAGCAGCCAGCAGGGGGGAGACAATCAGCCCCAGCATTTT. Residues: CASSQQGGDNQPQHF.